This T cell receptor (beta chain) was retrieved from a study of OX40 agonist ivuxolimab in advanced cancers. For the study at large: Averaging about 60 years in age, with a range of about 23 to 79, the cohort was approximately 83% male.

Profiled with immunoSEQ multiplex PCR; TCRdb holds only in-frame clones, not every one. The sample has around 84,000 clones; roughly 84% are singletons. Regarding this clone: One end of the junction fails to match germline, which may point to a read error.

CDR1 SSHAT and CDR2 FNYEAQ come from the germline V gene (reference sequence). The CDR3 spans 16 residues. This sample comprised CD4+ or CD8+ T cells sorted from blood, obtained in a trial of the OX40 agonist ivuxolimab. V usage is TRBV7-7 and J usage is TRBJ2-7; TRBD2 matches at 12 bases. The TCR was taken from an adult with an advanced solid tumor such as melanoma, head and neck, liver or kidney cancer. CDR3 nucleotide sequence: TGTGCTAGCAGGTATACTAGCGGGAGGACCTCCTACGAGCAGTACTTC. Protein product: CASRYTSGRTSYEQYF.